The 18 T cell receptor beta chains below come from one sample, sequenced in a study of blood T cells in healthy people across ages. PCR was performed a second time for roughly 7 to 12 cycles using a sample-barcoded 5' primer and a J-beta primer mix. MiXCR was run by TCRdb on the 5' RACE reads, yielding one entry per CDR3 protein. The data contain about 770,000 distinct CDR3 sequences, 40% to 50% of them singletons. Input material: blood. Every receptor here comes from a man between 60 and 75 years old in good health.

The chain uses TRBV4-1 and TRBJ1-1; D may be TRBD1 (6 bases). CDR1 is MGHRA, CDR2 YSYEKL, per germline. The CDR3 length is 15 residues. V lost 3 bases and J lost 5, with 16 bases in between. CDR3 loop: CASSQFGGGWTEAFF. The CDR3 DNA follows: TGCGCCAGCAGCCAGTTTGGGGGCGGGTGGACTGAAGCTTTCTTT.

The genes are TRBV12-3 or TRBV12-4 and TRBJ2-7; the match to TRBD2 covers 9 bases. The CDR3 runs 14 residues. With V trimmed by 3 bases and J by 7 bases, 7 bases remained unmatched. The CDR3 sequence: CASSLRGGTGEQYF. In DNA form, the CDR3 reads TGTGCCAGCAGTTTGCGGGGGGGAACAGGGGAGCAGTACTTC.

This clonotype was found a few times. This chain links TRBV29-1 with TRBJ1-2, with TRBD1 as a possible D gene (6 bases). Germline V gives CDR1 SQVTM, CDR2 ANQGSEA. The CDR3 totals 12 residues. Trimming took off 5 bases at V and 6 bases at J, with 13 bases between the two ends. The CDR3, as DNA: TGCAGCGTTAAGGGGGAAGGGGATGGCTACACCTTC. This gives the protein CSVKGEGDGYTF.

This clonotype was detected a few times. The gene calls are TRBV28 and TRBJ2-4, with TRBD1 as a possible D gene (6 bases). Per the germline V gene, CDR1 is MDHEN and CDR2 is SYDVKM. The CDR3 loop spans 15 amino acids. V dropped 5 bases and J dropped 0 bases, with 11 bases sitting between them. CDR3 nucleotides: TGTGCCAGCAGTGGGGCAGGGGTAGCCAAAAACATTCAGTACTTC. Protein sequence: CASSGAGVAKNIQYF.

V gene TRBV7-6 combines with J gene TRBJ2-7, with a weak D call TRBD1 (6 bases). V gave up 5 bases and J gave up 7 bases, with 21 bases separating them. The CDR3 has 15 amino acids. Germline V gene sequence: CDR1 SGHVS, CDR2 FNYEAQ. The CDR3 loop reads CASSPRQVGDNEQYF. Here the CDR3 DNA reads TGTGCCAGCAGCCCCCGACAGGTTGGGGACAATGAGCAGTACTTC.

The V call is TRBV9, the J call TRBJ2-7; perhaps TRBD2 as D (8 bases). Between the trimmed V and J ends, which lost 4 bases and 1 base, there was a span of 18 bases. Looked up from germline, CDR1 is SGDLS and CDR2 is YYNGEE. There are 16 residues in the CDR3. The CDR3 bases are TGTGCCAGCAGCCCCAGGGACAGCGGGGGTTCCTACGAGCAGTACTTC. This codes for CASSPRDSGGSYEQYF.

This sequence joins TRBV27 and TRBJ1-1; 8 bases are shared with TRBD1. The trim removed 2 bases at V and 0 bases at J, leaving 5 bases unmatched. CDR3 size: 16 residues. CDR1 MNHEY and CDR2 SMNVEV come from the germline V gene (reference sequence). The chain's CDR3 is CASSLEAGGVNTEAFF. DNA for the CDR3: TGTGCCAGCAGTTTAGAGGCAGGGGGCGTGAACACTGAAGCTTTCTTT.

The rearrangement links TRBV5-6 to TRBJ2-7; the match to TRBD2 covers 8 bases. The ends lost 3 bases at V and 6 bases at J; junction bases unmatched: 11. The length of the CDR3 is 15 residues. Germline CDR1 and CDR2: SGHDT and YYEEEE. CDR3 DNA: TGTGCCAGCAGCTCCGCCGGGACTAGTGTTTTCGAGCAGTACTTC. Translating it yields CASSSAGTSVFEQYF.

J is TRBJ2-7 and V is TRBV14; no clear D. V was clipped by 1 base and J by 1 base, with 11 bases between them. The CDR3 spans 15 residues. The germline gives CDR1 SGHDN, CDR2 FVKESK. The CDR3 DNA reads TGTGCCAGCAGCCAAGGTTCGGAGTCGTCCTACGAGCAGTACTTC. It is translated as CASSQGSESSYEQYF.

Worth noting for this clonotype: A much larger clone differs from this one at a single base, so this may be a read error. V is TRBV29-1 and J is TRBJ1-2, with 11 positions matching TRBD1. The J segment lost 9 bases and the V segment lost 8 bases, leaving 11 bases of the junction unmatched. Per germline, CDR1 SQVTM and CDR2 ANQGSEA. This CDR3 contains 13 residues. CDR3 loop: CSSRTGGKDRYTF. CDR3 DNA sequence: TGCAGCTCCCGGACAGGGGGCAAGGATCGCTACACCTTC.

V is TRBV7-2 and J is TRBJ2-1; D gene unclear. The CDR3 is 15 amino acids. The V gene's germline CDR1 is SGHTA and CDR2 FQGNSA. V lost 1 base and J lost 7, with 14 bases in between. DNA of the CDR3: TGTGCCAGCAGCTTAGACAGTTTAATTGGGAATGAGCAGTTCTTC. It codes for CASSLDSLIGNEQFF.

This clonotype was seen a few times. The CDR3 loop reads CASSSFSALKSYEQYF. CDR3 nucleotides: TGTGCCAGCAGTTCGTTCTCAGCCCTAAAGTCCTACGAGCAGTACTTC. This rearrangement joins TRBV7-9 to TRBJ2-7; D uncertain. The germline CDR1 and CDR2 sequences are SEHNR and FQNEAQ (reference sequence). The CDR3 loop spans 16 amino acids. V lost 6 bases and J lost 1, with 19 bases in between.

The chain is built from TRBV7-2 and TRBJ1-2; D possibly corresponds to TRBD1 (5 bases). The germline V gene has CDR1 SGHTA and CDR2 FQGNSA. This CDR3 is 16 amino acids long. The V and J ends lost 4 bases and 8 bases respectively, with 23 bases between them. The CDR3 DNA reads as TGTGCCAGCAGCTGGAGGGAGGTGGGGCTGCAGCAGGGCTACACCTTC. Protein: CASSWREVGLQQGYTF. Complete variable domain (other parts from reference TRBV7-2 and TRBJ1-2): GAGVSQSPSNKVTEKGKDVELRCDPISGHTALYWYRQSLGQGLEFLIYFQGNSAPDKSGLPSDRFSAERTGGSVSTLTIQRTQQEDSAVYLCASSWREVGLQQGYTFGSGTRLTVV.

The V call is TRBV12-5, the J call TRBJ1-1, with a tentative D call TRBD1 (5 bases). CDR3 length: 15 residues. Between the trimmed V and J ends, which lost 5 bases and 0 bases, there was a span of 13 bases. The germline V gene has CDR1 LGHNT and CDR2 FRNRAP. DNA of the CDR3: TGTGCTAGTGGTACAGAAAGACAGCTGAACACTGAAGCTTTCTTT. Residues: CASGTERQLNTEAFF.

This clonotype was observed a handful of times. J is TRBJ2-1 and V is TRBV27; 8 bases match TRBD2. The CDR3 sequence is 14 residues long. The J segment lost 6 bases and the V segment lost 4 bases, leaving 5 bases of the junction unmatched. The germline V gene has CDR1 MNHEY and CDR2 SMNVEV (reference sequence). Here the CDR3 DNA reads TGTGCCAGCAGTTCCCCCGGGACTAGCAATGAGCAGTTCTTC. It specifies CASSSPGTSNEQFF.

The J gene is TRBJ2-7, the V gene TRBV12-3 or TRBV12-4; TRBD2 agrees at 10 bases. CDR3 length equals 14 residues. V dropped 6 bases and J dropped 4; count of bases not matched to a gene: 6. The CDR3 reads CASSFTSGEYEQYF. In DNA form, the CDR3 reads TGTGCCAGCAGCTTTACTAGCGGGGAGTACGAGCAGTACTTC.

In its sample, this clonotype was seen a few times. This chain's CDR3 is CASSLSGTGGIEQYF. DNA for the CDR3: TGTGCCAGCAGTTTATCCGGGACAGGGGGGATCGAGCAGTACTTC. The chain has TRBV28 and TRBJ2-7; 11 bases agree with TRBD1. V was pared by 1 base and J by 6 bases, with 5 bases of the junction left unmatched. The CDR3 contains 15 residues. The germline V gene encodes CDR1 MDHEN and CDR2 SYDVKM.

This chain connects TRBV25-1 to TRBJ2-7; D might be TRBD1 or TRBD2, each matching 5 bases. Deletions cut 3 bases from V and 4 bases from J, with 13 bases between. Germline V CDR1 and CDR2: MGHDK, SYGVNS. The CDR3 sequence is 14 residues long. CDR3 amino acids: CASSDSGSGYEQYF. CDR3 DNA: TGTGCCAGCAGTGACTCAGGGTCGGGGTACGAGCAGTACTTC.